The source of this TCR beta chain is a study of shared clonotypes between healthy human individuals. Points from the study as a whole: Shared clonotypes: about 4.6% naive CD4, roughly 4% naive CD8, about 2.5% memory CD4, approximately 0.41% memory CD8.

Trimming at V came to 2 bases and at J to 4 bases, leaving 8 bases not matched to a gene. CDR3 size: 17 residues. The germline CDR1 and CDR2 sequences are SGHRS and YFSETQ. Only in-frame clones appear in the TCRdb table, and some are missing; sequencing was by immunoSEQ multiplex PCR. The table records about 710,000 clones, 72% of them present only once. To note about this clone: Its antigen is as yet unknown.

CD4+ cells were split into CD45RA+ naive and CD45RA-negative memory subsets. The sequence was collected from a woman under 40 in good health. V usage is TRBV5-1 and J usage is TRBJ2-7, with 14 bases identical to TRBD2. Sequencing was performed on memory CD4+ T cells sorted from blood. The subset: CD45RA-negative fraction. CDR3 amino acids: CASSLTGGLAGAYEQYF. Written as DNA, the CDR3 is TGCGCCAGCAGCTTAACAGGGGGACTAGCGGGAGCTTACGAGCAGTACTTC. Complete variable domain (other parts from reference TRBV5-1 and TRBJ2-7): KAGVTQTPRYLIKTRGQQVTLSCSPISGHRSVSWYQQTPGQGLQFLFEYFSETQRNKGNFPGRFSGRQFSNSRSEMNVSTLELGDSALYLCASSLTGGLAGAYEQYFGPGTRLTVT.